The present T cell receptor (beta chain) was sequenced within a study of identical twins. Study findings and constraints: With abundant cord blood beta clonotypes, insertions were fewer; memory repertoires showed no such pattern. Findings came from cross-sectional statistics, without long-term follow-up of donors. Models, which agreed with sharing between unrelated individuals, nonetheless underestimated the out-of-frame TCR alpha sharing seen in monozygotic twins.

MiXCR, run by TCRdb on the 5' RACE reads, gives a single entry per CDR3 protein. Altogether 450,000 or so distinct CDR3 sequences are present, 14% being singletons, with the ten largest covering about 1%. This clonotype occurred a few times. Antigen unknown. Per germline, CDR1 DFQATT and CDR2 SNEGSKA (reference sequence). This CDR3 has 12 amino acids. After removal of 8 bases from V and 2 bases from J, the junction contained 5 bases not matched to a gene. The sample was also linked to a second study, of yellow fever vaccine responses in identical twins.

The clonotype was recovered from a woman younger than 35 in good health. The chain uses TRBV20-1 and TRBJ2-5; 7 bases map to TRBD1. The source material was CD4+ T cells sorted from blood. The DNA of the CDR3 is TGCAGTACCCCGGGACAGCAAGAGACCCAGTACTTC. Translation: CSTPGQQETQYF.